This T cell receptor (beta chain) was captured in a study of blood T cell repertoires in COVID-19. Across the study: Both acute and convalescent COVID-19 samples were obtained from the United States, Italy and Spain. Sources were T cells, B-cell-depleted T cells, or PBMCs; the material itself was cDNA or gDNA.

Authors' data handling: Estimation of nucleated cell counts was performed using reference gene primer amplification. The repertoire was sequenced with immunoSEQ multiplex PCR; TCRdb's copy has only in-frame clones and lacks some. V and J calls and clone size come straight from that table; D and trimming were deduced from the DNA. The sample carries about 23,000 clones, 88% recorded once. The CDR3 is 15 amino acids. V was pared by 7 bases and J by 3 bases, with 11 bases of the junction left unmatched. The germline CDR1 and CDR2 sequences are MDHEN and SYDVKM. The sample comprised peripheral blood. This clonotype originated in a man aged 65-85 years in a cohort sampled during active COVID-19. This chain connects TRBV28 to TRBJ1-2, with 7 bases fitting TRBD1. CDR3 loop: CASTDRSKGDYGYTF. In nucleotides, the CDR3 is TGTGCCAGCACGGACAGGTCGAAAGGTGACTATGGCTACACCTTC.